The subject of this entry is one T cell receptor (beta chain). What it binds is not known. The data were obtained in a study of T cells after yellow fever vaccination. The wider study: Preparing low-cell-number fractions relied on SMART-Seq v4 Ultra Low Input.

Study observations and caveats: A faster peak, day 5 versus 15, was reached by the weaker secondary response. There was a possibility that FACS-sorted repertoires contained abundant clonotypes contaminating from the bulk population. Reappearance after the booster was seen for most primary-vaccination clones, at 95% to 97% CD4 and roughly 90% CD8.

In TCRdb, the 5' RACE reads were re-called with MiXCR into one record per CDR3 protein. In the table there are a few hundred thousand distinct CDR3 sequences, 6.9% of which are singletons. The V and J ends lost 6 bases and 7 bases, in that order; junction bases with no gene match: 11. This CDR3 has 14 amino acids. Germline V gene lookup returns CDR1 DFQATT and CDR2 SNEGSKA (reference sequence). The rearrangement links TRBV20-1 to TRBJ2-1; the match to TRBD1 covers 8 bases. The TCR was taken from a man younger than 40 who received the YFV17D yellow fever vaccine. Sequencing used CD4+ T cells sorted from PBMCs, obtained 15 days after the yellow fever booster vaccination. Here the CDR3 reads CSAPGQGTFNEQFF. The CDR3 nucleotides read TGCAGTGCCCCCGGACAGGGAACGTTTAATGAGCAGTTCTTC.